This T cell receptor (beta chain) comes out of a study of cytotoxic CD8 clonotypes in ibrutinib-treated CLL. Study information: Results showed about 24 partial and 2 complete responses; following median roughly 66 months, approximately 14 remained remitted, around twelve advanced. Overall study results and limits: Clonality, elevated at ibrutinib response, dropped back toward baseline at progression. Clonality correlated strongly with circulating CD8+ T cells and exceeded age-matched healthy donors at baseline.

The CDR3 runs 16 residues. After removal of 4 bases from V and 0 bases from J, the junction contained 3 bases not matched to a gene. Germline CDR1 reads SGHAT; CDR2 reads FQNNGV. Method: immunoSEQ multiplex PCR; TCRdb's copy keeps in-frame clones and lacks some. The table includes around 310,000 clones, just under 80% detected once. Concerning this clone itself: Its antigen is as yet unknown.

This chain connects TRBV11-2 to TRBJ2-2; TRBD1 agrees at 9 bases. The TCR comes from a human donor with chronic lymphocytic leukemia. Sequences were derived from PBMCs, sampled before ibrutinib treatment. The CDR3 protein is CASSSQGASNTGELFF. As DNA, the CDR3 is TGTGCCAGCAGCTCACAGGGGGCCTCGAACACCGGGGAGCTGTTTTTT.